These 9 T cell receptor beta chains originate from one sample sequenced in a study of shared clonotypes between healthy human individuals. The assay was immunoSEQ multiplex PCR, and TCRdb's table has in-frame clones only and misses some. The sample carries over a million clones, 75% to 85% recorded once. The material sequenced was memory CD4+ T cells from PBMCs. Subset of the sample: CD45RA-negative fraction. The receptors originated from a man younger than 30 in good health. Some clones in this sample may be carry-over from other donors' samples.

The CDR3 sequence is CASSFGQGSTDTQYF. CDR3 nucleotides: TGTGCCAGCAGCTTTGGACAGGGAAGCACAGATACGCAGTATTTT. The rearrangement links TRBV5-4 to TRBJ2-3, with 8 nucleotides matching TRBD1. The germline CDR1 and CDR2 sequences are SGHNT and YYREEE (reference sequence). The CDR3 sequence is 15 residues long. The V segment lost 2 bases and the J segment 0 bases; nucleotides outside the gene matches: 2. The complete variable domain, with remaining parts taken from reference TRBV5-4 and TRBJ2-3, reads ETGVTQSPTHLIKTRGQQVTLRCSSQSGHNTVSWYQQALGQGPQFIFQYYREEENGRGNFPPRFSGLQFPNYSSELNVNALELDDSALYLCASSFGQGSTDTQYFGPGTRLTVL.

V and J are TRBV4-3 and TRBJ2-7, with 8 bases lining up with TRBD1. Per the germline V gene, CDR1 is LGHNA and CDR2 is YSLEER. The trim removed 3 bases at V and 0 bases at J, leaving 4 bases unmatched. The CDR3 is made up of 15 amino acids. CDR3 sequence reads: CASSHRTGSSYEQYF. The CDR3 DNA reads as TGCGCCAGCAGCCACCGGACAGGGAGCTCCTACGAGCAGTACTTC.

This clone was recorded only once. J is TRBJ2-4 and V is TRBV28; perhaps TRBD1 as D (6 bases). Trimming removed 1 base at V and 9 bases at J, with 10 bases between. The length of the CDR3 is 13 residues. CDR1 is MDHEN and CDR2 is SYDVKM in the germline V gene. The CDR3 nucleotides read TGTGCCAGCAGTTTATCACAGGGTGGCATTCAGTACTTC. The encoded protein is CASSLSQGGIQYF.

V and J are TRBV29-1 and TRBJ2-2, with D uncertain. From germline, CDR1 is SQVTM and CDR2 ANQGSEA. V gave up 6 bases and J gave up 4 bases, with 9 bases separating them. The CDR3 loop spans 12 amino acids. The CDR3 DNA is TGCAGCGTGGATACAGCCACCGGGGAGCTGTTTTTT. Translation gives CSVDTATGELFF.

The V call is TRBV18, the J call TRBJ2-7, with D perhaps TRBD2 (5 bases). CDR1 is KGHSH, CDR2 LQKENI, per germline. The ends were cut back, 2 bases at V and 6 bases at J, with 17 bases in the middle. This CDR3 has 15 amino acids. The DNA of the CDR3 is TGTGCCAGCTCACCAGGTGTGCAGGTAGGAGGCGAGCAGTACTTC. Protein product: CASSPGVQVGGEQYF.

The J gene is TRBJ2-1, the V gene TRBV6-1; D not certain. The germline V and J ends were trimmed by 8 bases and 4 bases, with 9 bases remaining between them. Per the germline V gene, CDR1 is MNHNS and CDR2 is SASEGT. CDR3 size: 12 residues. CDR3 coding DNA: TGTGCCAGCGGATATGTTTACAATGAGCAGTTCTTC. It translates to CASGYVYNEQFF.

The chain carries TRBV5-1 and TRBJ2-1; TRBD2 matches at 14 bases. Germline V gene sequence: CDR1 SGHRS, CDR2 YFSETQ. Trimming took 0 bases from V and 1 from J; bases not matched to a gene: 15. This CDR3 region has 22 residues. The CDR3 DNA reads as TGCGCCAGCAGCTTGGTACCGGGACTAGCGGGAGTCGCTCGAGATTCCTACAATGAGCAGTTCTTC. Encoded protein: CASSLVPGLAGVARDSYNEQFF.

The rearrangement uses TRBV11-2 and TRBJ2-6; 7 nucleotides align to TRBD1. Germline CDR1 and CDR2: SGHAT and FQNNGV. V lost 4 bases, J lost 10 bases, and 13 bases stayed unmatched. The CDR3 spans 16 residues. The DNA for the CDR3 is TGTGCCAGCAGCTCCATTCAGGGGGAAGGGTCTAACGTCCTGACTTTC. Protein product: CASSSIQGEGSNVLTF. Filled out from reference TRBV11-2 and TRBJ2-6, the complete variable domain reads EAGVAQSPRYKIIEKRQSVAFWCNPISGHATLYWYQQILGQGPKLLIQFQNNGVVDDSQLPKDRFSAERLKGVDSTLKIQPAKLEDSAVYLCASSSIQGEGSNVLTFGAGSRLTVL.

The chain employs TRBV5-1 and TRBJ1-5; D is ambiguous. V lost 3 bases to trimming and J lost 0 bases, with 16 bases between them. The CDR3 has 17 residues. Germline-derived CDR1 and CDR2 are SGHRS and YFSETQ. CDR3 nucleotide sequence: TGCGCCAGCAGCTGTCATGGGTGGACCTATAGCAATCAGCCCCAGCATTTT. This sequence encodes CASSCHGWTYSNQPQHF.